Shown below are 7 T cell receptor beta chains from a single sample sequenced in a study of cytomegalovirus exposure and HLA in healthy donors. This PCR relied on a set of 60 Vbeta primers and 13 Jbeta primers. The assay was immunoSEQ multiplex PCR, and TCRdb's table has in-frame clones only and misses some. Among about 170,000 clones listed, approximately 86% were seen once. Material: PBMCs. These receptors came from a male donor in good health and CMV-seronegative.

The chain has TRBV19 and TRBJ2-2; TRBD2 matches 11 bases. V lost 6 bases and J lost 1; bases outside the gene matches: 4. The CDR3 totals 16 residues. Germline CDR1 and CDR2: LNHDA and SQIVND (reference sequence). The CDR3, as DNA: TGTGCCAGTAGAACAGGACTAGCGGGGAACACCGGGGAGCTGTTTTTT. This codes for CASRTGLAGNTGELFF.

Details on this clone: The junction differs from germline at one of its ends, possibly a read error. The chain is built from TRBV10-3 and TRBJ2-5, with 12 bases aligning to TRBD1. CDR1 ENHRY and CDR2 SYGVKD come from the germline V gene. The CDR3 runs to 19 residues. As DNA, the CDR3 is TGTGCCATCGGTGAGAATGGCGTAGATGGGACAGGGGGCTGGGAGACCCAGTACTTC. This translates into CAIGENGVDGTGGWETQYF.

The chain couples TRBV6-5 to TRBJ1-1, with 7 bases that match TRBD1. CDR3 size: 14 residues. CDR1 and CDR2 from the germline V gene are MNHEY and SVGAGI. Losses at the gene ends were 6 bases for V and 0 bases for J; bases not matched to a gene: 4. CDR3 region: CASRRDSMNTEAFF. The CDR3, as DNA: TGTGCCAGCAGACGGGACAGTATGAACACTGAAGCTTTCTTT.

This clone occurred once. The J gene is TRBJ2-1, the V gene TRBV5-1, with 14 bases identical to TRBD2. The junction had 8 bases not matched to a gene; V was cut back by 3 bases and J by 6 bases. This CDR3 is built from 17 residues. Germline-derived CDR1 and CDR2 are SGHRS and YFSETQ. The CDR3 nucleotides read TGCGCCAGCAGCTCGGGACTAGCGGGAGTGTCGGGCAATGAGCAGTTCTTC. It encodes CASSSGLAGVSGNEQFF.

This clone was seen once. The chain employs TRBV6-1 and TRBJ2-7, with 10 bases that match TRBD1. Trimming at V came to 6 bases and at J to 9 bases, leaving 8 bases not matched to a gene. Germline V gene lookup returns CDR1 MNHNS and CDR2 SASEGT. This CDR3 is 13 amino acids long. The CDR3 loop is CASRQTGGGWQYF. DNA of the CDR3: TGTGCCAGCAGGCAGACAGGGGGCGGTTGGCAGTACTTC.

This chain connects TRBV6-5 to TRBJ1-2, with TRBD1 identical over 9 bases. Germline CDR1 reads MNHEY; CDR2 reads SVGAGI. Trimming at V came to 8 bases and at J to 3 bases, leaving 4 bases not matched to a gene. This CDR3 region has 13 residues. The DNA for the CDR3 is TGTGCCAGCCGGGACAGGGCTGACTATGGCTACACCTTC. Translation gives CASRDRADYGYTF.

This sequence joins TRBV7-8 and TRBJ2-6, with D uncertain. The CDR3 has 13 amino acids. The V end lost 7 bases, the J end lost 2 bases, and 6 bases lay between the germline ends. Germline CDR1 and CDR2: SGHVS and FQNEAQ. The CDR3 nucleotides read TGTGCCAGCACCGTCGCTGGGGCCAACGTCCTGACTTTC. This encodes CASTVAGANVLTF. Together with reference TRBV7-8 and TRBJ2-6, the CDR3 gives the full variable domain: GAGVSQSPRYKVAKRGQDVALRCDPISGHVSLFWYQQALGQGPEFLTYFQNEAQLDKSGLPSDRFFAERPEGSVSTLKIQRTQQEDSAVYLCASTVAGANVLTFGAGSRLTVL.